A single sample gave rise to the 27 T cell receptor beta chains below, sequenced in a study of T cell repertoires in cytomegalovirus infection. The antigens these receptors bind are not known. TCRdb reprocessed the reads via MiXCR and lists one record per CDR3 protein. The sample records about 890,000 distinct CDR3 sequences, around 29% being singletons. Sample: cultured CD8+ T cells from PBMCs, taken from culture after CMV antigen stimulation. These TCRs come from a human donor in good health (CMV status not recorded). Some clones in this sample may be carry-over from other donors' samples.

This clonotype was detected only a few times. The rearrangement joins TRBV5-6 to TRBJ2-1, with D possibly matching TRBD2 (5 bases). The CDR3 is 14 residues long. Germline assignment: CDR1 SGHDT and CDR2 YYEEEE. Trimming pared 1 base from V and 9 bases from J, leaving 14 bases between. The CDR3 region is CASSLTDSSGEQFF. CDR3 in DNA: TGTGCCAGCAGCTTGACTGACTCGAGCGGTGAGCAGTTCTTC.

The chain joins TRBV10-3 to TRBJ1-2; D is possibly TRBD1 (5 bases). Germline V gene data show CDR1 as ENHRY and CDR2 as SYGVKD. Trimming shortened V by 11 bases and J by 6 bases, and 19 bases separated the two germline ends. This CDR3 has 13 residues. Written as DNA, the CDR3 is TGTGCCTCCCAGGGACCCCCCTCCAATGGCTACACCTTC. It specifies CASQGPPSNGYTF.

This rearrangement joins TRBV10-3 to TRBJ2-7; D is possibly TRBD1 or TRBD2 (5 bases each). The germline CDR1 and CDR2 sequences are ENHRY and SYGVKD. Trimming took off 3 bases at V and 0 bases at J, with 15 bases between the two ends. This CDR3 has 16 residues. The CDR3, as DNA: TGTGCCATCAGTGACCCCGGAATAGGGACCTCCTACGAGCAGTACTTC. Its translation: CAISDPGIGTSYEQYF.

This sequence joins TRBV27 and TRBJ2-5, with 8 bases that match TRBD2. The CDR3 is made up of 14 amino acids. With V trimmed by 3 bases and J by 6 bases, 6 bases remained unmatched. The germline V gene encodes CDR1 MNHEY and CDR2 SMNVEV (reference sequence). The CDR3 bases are TGTGCCAGCAGTTTCGGGACTAGTTCCCAGACCCAGTACTTC. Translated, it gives CASSFGTSSQTQYF.

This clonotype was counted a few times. The CDR3, as DNA: TGTGCCAGCAGTGAGACGGGACAGGGGGCCTACAATGAGCAGTTCTTC. It is translated as CASSETGQGAYNEQFF. The gene calls are TRBV2 and TRBJ2-1, with 11 bases fitting TRBD1. The ends lost 3 bases at V and 2 bases at J; junction bases unmatched: 3. The CDR3 has 16 amino acids. CDR1 is SNHLY, CDR2 FYNNEI, per germline.

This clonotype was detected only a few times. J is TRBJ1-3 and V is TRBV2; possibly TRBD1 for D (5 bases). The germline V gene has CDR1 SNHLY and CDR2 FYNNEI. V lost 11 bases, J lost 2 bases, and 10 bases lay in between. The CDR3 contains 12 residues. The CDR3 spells CAPRAAGNTIYF. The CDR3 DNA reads TGTGCCCCCAGGGCGGCTGGAAACACCATATATTTT.

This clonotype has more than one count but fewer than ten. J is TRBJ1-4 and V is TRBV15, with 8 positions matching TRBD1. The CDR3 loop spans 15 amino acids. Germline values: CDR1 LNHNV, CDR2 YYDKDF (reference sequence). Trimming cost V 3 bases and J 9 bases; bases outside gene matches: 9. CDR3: CATSSADRDRKKLFF. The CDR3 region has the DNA TGTGCCACCAGCAGCGCGGACAGGGATCGGAAAAAACTGTTTTTT.

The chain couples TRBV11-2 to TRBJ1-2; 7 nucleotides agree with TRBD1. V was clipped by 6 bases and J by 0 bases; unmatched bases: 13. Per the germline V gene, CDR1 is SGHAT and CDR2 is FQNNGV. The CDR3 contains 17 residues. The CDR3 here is CASSILFPGQSNYGYTF. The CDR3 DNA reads TGTGCCAGCAGTATACTCTTCCCGGGACAGTCTAACTATGGCTACACCTTC.

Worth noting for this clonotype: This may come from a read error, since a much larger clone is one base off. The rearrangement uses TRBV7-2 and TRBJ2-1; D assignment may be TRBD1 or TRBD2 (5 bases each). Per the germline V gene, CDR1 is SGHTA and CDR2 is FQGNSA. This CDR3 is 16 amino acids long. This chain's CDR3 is CASSLGDGTSYNEQLF. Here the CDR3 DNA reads TGTGCCAGCAGCTTAGGCGACGGGACCTCCTACAATGAGCAGTTATTC.

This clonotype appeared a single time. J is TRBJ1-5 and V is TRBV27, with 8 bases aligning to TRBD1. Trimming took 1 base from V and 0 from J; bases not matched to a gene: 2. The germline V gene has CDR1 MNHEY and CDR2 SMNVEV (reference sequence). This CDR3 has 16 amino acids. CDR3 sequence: CASSLLGQVSNQPQHF. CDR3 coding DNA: TGTGCCAGCAGTTTATTGGGACAGGTTAGCAATCAGCCCCAGCATTTT.

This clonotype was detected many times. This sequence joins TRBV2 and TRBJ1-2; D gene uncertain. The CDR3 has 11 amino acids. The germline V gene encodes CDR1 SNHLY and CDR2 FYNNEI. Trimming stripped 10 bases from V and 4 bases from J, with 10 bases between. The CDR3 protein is CAIPRSYGYTF. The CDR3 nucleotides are TGTGCCATCCCAAGGTCCTATGGCTACACCTTC.

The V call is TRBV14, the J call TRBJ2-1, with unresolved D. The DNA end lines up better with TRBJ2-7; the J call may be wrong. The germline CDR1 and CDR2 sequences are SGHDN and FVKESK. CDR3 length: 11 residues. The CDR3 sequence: CASSGSNEQYF. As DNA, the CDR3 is TGTGCCAGCAGTGGCAGCAATGAGCAGTACTTC.

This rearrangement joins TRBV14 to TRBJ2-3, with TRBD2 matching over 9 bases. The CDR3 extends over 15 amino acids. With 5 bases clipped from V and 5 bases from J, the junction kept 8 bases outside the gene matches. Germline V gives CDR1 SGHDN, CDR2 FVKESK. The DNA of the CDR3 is TGTGCCAGCAGCTTCCAAGCGGGGGGCCTAGATACGCAGTATTTT. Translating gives CASSFQAGGLDTQYF. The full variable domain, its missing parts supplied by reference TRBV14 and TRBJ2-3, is EAGVTQFPSHSVIEKGQTVTLRCDPISGHDNLYWYRRVMGKEIKFLLHFVKESKQDESGMPNNRFLAERTGGTYSTLKVQPAELEDSGVYFCASSFQAGGLDTQYFGPGTRLTVL.

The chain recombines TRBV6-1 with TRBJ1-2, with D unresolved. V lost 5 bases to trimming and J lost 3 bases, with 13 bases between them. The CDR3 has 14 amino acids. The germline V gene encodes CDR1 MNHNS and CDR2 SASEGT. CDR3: CASSTDGGDYGYTF. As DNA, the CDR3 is TGTGCCAGCAGTACGGACGGAGGCGACTATGGCTACACCTTC.

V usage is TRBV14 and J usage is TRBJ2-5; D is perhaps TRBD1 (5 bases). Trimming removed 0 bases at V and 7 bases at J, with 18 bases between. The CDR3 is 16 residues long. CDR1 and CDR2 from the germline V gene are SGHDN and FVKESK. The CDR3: CASSQDRDRPSGTQYF. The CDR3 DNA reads TGTGCCAGCAGCCAAGATCGAGACAGACCCTCTGGGACCCAGTACTTC.

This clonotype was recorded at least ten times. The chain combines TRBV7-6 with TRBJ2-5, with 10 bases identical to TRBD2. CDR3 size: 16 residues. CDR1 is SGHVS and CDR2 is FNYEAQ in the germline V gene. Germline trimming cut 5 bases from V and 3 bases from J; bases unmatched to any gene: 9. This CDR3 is CASSPRAGGVEETQYF. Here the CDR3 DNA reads TGTGCCAGCAGCCCAAGAGCGGGGGGGGTCGAAGAGACCCAGTACTTC.

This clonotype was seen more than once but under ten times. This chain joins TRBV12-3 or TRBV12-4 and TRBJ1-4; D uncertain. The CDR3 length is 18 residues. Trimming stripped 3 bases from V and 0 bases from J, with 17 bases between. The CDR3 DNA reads TGTGCCAGCAGTTTTGCCACGGAGCGAGTTGCAACTAATGAAAAACTGTTTTTT. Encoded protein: CASSFATERVATNEKLFF.

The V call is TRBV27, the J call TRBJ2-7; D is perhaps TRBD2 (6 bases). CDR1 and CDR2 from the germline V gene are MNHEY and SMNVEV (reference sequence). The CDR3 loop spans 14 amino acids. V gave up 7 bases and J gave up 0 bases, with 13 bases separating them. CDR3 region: CASNTRGSSYEQYF. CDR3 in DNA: TGTGCCAGCAACACCCGGGGGAGCTCCTACGAGCAGTACTTC.

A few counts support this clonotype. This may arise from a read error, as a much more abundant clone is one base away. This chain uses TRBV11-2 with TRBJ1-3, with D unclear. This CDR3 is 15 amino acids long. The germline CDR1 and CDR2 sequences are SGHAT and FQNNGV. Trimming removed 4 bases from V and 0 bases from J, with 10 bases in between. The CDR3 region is CASSSESYSGNTIYF. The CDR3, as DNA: TGTGCCAGCAGCTCAGAATCTTACTCTGGAAACACCATATATTTT.

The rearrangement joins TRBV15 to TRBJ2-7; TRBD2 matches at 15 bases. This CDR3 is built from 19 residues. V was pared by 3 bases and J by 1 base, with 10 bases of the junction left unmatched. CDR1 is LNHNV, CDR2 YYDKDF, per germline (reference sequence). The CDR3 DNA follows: TGTGCCACCAGCAGGAACACACCGGGACTAGCGGGGGGTTCCTACGAGCAGTACTTC. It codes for CATSRNTPGLAGGSYEQYF.

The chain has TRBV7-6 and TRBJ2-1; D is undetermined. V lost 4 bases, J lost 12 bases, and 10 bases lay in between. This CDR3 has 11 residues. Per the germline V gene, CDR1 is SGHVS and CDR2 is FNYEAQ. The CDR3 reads CASSSTWGQFF. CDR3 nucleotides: TGTGCCAGCAGCTCAACTTGGGGGCAGTTCTTC.

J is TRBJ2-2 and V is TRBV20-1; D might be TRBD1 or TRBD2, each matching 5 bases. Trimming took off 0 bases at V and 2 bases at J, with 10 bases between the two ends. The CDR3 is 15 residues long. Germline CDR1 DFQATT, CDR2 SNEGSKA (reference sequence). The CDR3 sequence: CSARDKGDNTGELFF. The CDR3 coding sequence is TGCAGTGCTAGAGATAAAGGGGACAACACCGGGGAGCTGTTTTTT.

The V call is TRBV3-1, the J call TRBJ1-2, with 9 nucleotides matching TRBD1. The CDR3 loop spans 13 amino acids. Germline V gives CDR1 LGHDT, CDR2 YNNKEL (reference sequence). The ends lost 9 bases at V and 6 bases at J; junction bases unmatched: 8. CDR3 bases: TGTGCCAGGAGCTTGGGACAGGGAGATGGCTACACCTTC. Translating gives CARSLGQGDGYTF.

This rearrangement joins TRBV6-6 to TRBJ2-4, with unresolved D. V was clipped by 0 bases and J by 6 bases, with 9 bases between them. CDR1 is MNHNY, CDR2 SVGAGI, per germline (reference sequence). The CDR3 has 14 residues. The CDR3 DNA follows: TGTGCCAGCAGTTACTCACGGTTCCGAAACATTCAGTACTTC. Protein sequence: CASSYSRFRNIQYF.

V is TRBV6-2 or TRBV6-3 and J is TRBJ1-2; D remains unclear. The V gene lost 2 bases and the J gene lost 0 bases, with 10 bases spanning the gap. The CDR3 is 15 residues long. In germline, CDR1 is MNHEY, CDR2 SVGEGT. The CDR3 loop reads CASSYIDTANYGYTF. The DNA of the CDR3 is TGTGCCAGCAGTTACATTGACACCGCTAACTATGGCTACACCTTC.

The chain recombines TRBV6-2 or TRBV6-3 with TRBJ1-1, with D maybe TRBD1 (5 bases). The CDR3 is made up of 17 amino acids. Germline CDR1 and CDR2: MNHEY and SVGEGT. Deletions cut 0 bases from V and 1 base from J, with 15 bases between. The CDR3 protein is CASSYSDLAGGNTEAFF. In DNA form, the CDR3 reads TGTGCCAGCAGTTACTCCGACCTGGCGGGGGGGAACACTGAAGCTTTCTTT.

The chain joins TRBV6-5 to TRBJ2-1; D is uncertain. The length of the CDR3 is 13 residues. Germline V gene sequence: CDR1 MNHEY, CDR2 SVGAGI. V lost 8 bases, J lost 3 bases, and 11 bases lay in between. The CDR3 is CASRVGDYNEQFF. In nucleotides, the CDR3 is TGTGCCAGCCGCGTTGGGGACTACAATGAGCAGTTCTTC.